The T cell receptor (beta chain) described here comes from a study of blood T cells in healthy people across ages. Findings and limits, study-wide: More naive CD4+ cells and higher diversity marked long-lived donors relative to aged donors. Older individuals had lower TCR beta diversity per million T cells (the decline was roughly linear). The study could not conclusively compare naive and antigen-experienced cells, given its unsorted PBMCs.

No fewer than 7 million PBMCs went into each sample. The V gene's germline CDR1 is SGHRS and CDR2 YFSETQ. V lost 3 bases and J 9 bases, leaving 22 bases between the germline ends. The CDR3 length is 16 residues. A second about 7 to 11 cycle PCR used barcoded and J-beta primers. A single record per CDR3 protein comes from TCRdb applying MiXCR to the 5' RACE reads. The sample consists of more than 650,000 distinct CDR3 sequences, approximately 21% of them appearing once. This clonotype was recorded a few times. Its target is not known. The chain links TRBV5-1 to TRBJ2-1; D ambiguous. This sequence originates from a man in his sixties or seventies in good health. The source material was blood. The CDR3 reads CASSSSLNIVSGEQFF. The CDR3 DNA follows: TGCGCCAGCAGCTCATCTTTGAACATCGTGTCGGGTGAGCAGTTCTTC.